In its sample, the clone carrying this TCR beta chain was seen a few times. What it binds is not known. This sample stems from a study of T-cell memory formation after mild COVID-19. In the study overall: TCR clusters largely stayed donor specific.

V shed 2 bases and J 4 bases; nucleotides not matched to a gene: 7. The CDR3 consists of 16 residues. The V gene's germline CDR1 is MNHEY and CDR2 SMNVEV (reference sequence). Via MiXCR, TCRdb re-called the 5' RACE reads, giving one row per CDR3 protein. The data contain roughly 510,000 distinct CDR3 sequences, roughly 17% of them singletons. Study results and limitations: Later expanders leaned toward CD4+, whereas clones contracting from day 15 to 85 were balanced CD4/CD8. The appearance of some responding clones in pre-infection memory suggested that cross-reactive memory joined. The main location of contracting CD4+ clones was CM and EM, and that of contracting CD8+ clones was EMRA.

The sequence was obtained from an adult woman who had mild COVID-19 (a few samples of this study predate the infection). Cell type and time point are not known. The V gene is TRBV27, the J gene TRBJ2-3, with 9 bases lining up with TRBD2. Material for sequencing was PBMCs or a T cell subset sorted from them (not recorded which). The CDR3 DNA follows: TGTGCCAGCAGTTTAATACCTAGCGGGGCCCCAGATACGCAGTATTTT. Its protein product is CASSLIPSGAPDTQYF.